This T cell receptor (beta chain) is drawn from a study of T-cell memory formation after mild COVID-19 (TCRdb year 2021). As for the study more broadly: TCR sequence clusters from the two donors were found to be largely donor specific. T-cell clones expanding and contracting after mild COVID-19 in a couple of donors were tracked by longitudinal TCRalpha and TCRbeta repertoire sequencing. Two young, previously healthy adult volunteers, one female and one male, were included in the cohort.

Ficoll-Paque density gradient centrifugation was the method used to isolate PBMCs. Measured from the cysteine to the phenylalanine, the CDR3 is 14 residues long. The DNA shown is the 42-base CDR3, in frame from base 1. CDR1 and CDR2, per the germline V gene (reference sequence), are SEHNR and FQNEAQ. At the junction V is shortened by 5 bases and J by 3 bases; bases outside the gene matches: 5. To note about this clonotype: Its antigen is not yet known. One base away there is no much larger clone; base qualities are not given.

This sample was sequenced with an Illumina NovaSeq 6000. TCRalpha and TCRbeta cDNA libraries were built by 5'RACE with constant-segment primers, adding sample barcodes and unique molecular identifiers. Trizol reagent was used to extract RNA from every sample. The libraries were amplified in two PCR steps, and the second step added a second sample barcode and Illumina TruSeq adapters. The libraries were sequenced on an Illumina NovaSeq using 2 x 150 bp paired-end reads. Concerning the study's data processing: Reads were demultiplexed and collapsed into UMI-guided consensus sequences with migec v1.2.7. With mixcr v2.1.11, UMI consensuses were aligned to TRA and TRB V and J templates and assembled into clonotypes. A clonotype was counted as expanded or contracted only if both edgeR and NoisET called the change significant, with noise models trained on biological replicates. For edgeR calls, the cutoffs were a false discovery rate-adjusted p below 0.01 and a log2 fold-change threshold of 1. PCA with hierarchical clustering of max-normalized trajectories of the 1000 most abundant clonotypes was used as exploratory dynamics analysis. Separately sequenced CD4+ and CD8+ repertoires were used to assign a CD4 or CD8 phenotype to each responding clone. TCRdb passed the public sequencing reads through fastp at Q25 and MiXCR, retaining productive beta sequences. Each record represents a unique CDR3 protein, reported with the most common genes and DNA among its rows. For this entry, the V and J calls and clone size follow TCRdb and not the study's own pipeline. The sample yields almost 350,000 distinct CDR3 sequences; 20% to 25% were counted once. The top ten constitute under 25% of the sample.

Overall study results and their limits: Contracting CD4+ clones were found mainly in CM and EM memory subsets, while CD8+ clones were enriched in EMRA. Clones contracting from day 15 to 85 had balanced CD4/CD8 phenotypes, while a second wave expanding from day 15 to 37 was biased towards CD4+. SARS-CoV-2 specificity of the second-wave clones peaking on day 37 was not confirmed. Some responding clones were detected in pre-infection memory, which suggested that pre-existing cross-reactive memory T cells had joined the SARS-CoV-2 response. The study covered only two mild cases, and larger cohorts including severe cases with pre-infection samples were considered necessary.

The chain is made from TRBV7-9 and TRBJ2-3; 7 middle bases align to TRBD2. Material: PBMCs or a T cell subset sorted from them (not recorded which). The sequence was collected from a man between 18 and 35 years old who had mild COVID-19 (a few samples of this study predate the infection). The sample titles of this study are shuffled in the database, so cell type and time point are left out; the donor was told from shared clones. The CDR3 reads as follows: CASSRAGLTDTQYF. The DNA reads TGTGCCAGCAGCCGAGCGGGGCTAACAGATACGCAGTATTTT.